A single sample is the source of the 27 T cell receptor beta chains below, sequenced in a study of T-cell reconstitution after alpha-beta-depleted transplantation in children. For TCRbeta, the library was prepared with unique molecular identifiers. TCRdb recomputed calls from the PCR reads with MiXCR, one row per CDR3 protein. The profile covers roughly 300,000 distinct CDR3 sequences, with 10% appearing a single time and around 2.5% taken by the ten largest. Sequences were derived from PBMCs from the stem cell graft donor, sampled from the stem cell graft. All receptors come from a human donor who donated a stem cell graft to a child with acute lymphoblastic leukemia.

This clonotype was recorded a few times. The gene calls are TRBV5-1 and TRBJ1-1; 8 bases match TRBD1. In germline, CDR1 is SGHRS, CDR2 YFSETQ. Losses at the gene ends were 6 bases for V and 1 base for J; bases not matched to a gene: 11. The length of the CDR3 is 16 residues. CDR3 protein: CASMGGQGRGNTEAFF. As DNA, the CDR3 is TGCGCCAGCATGGGCGGACAGGGAAGAGGGAACACTGAAGCTTTCTTT.

The chain links TRBV28 to TRBJ2-1; D remains unclear. V lost 2 bases and J 8 bases, leaving 13 bases between the germline ends. CDR1 is MDHEN and CDR2 is SYDVKM in the germline V gene. The CDR3 is 14 amino acids. The CDR3, as DNA: TGTGCCAGCAGTTTACACACCCAGGTCTATGAGCAGTTCTTC. This translates into CASSLHTQVYEQFF.

This clonotype showed up many times. V and J are TRBV10-2 and TRBJ1-2; D possibly corresponds to TRBD1 (5 bases). Germline V gene lookup returns CDR1 WSHSY and CDR2 SAAADI. The CDR3 consists of 14 residues. The ends were cut back, 0 bases at V and 4 bases at J, with 9 bases in the middle. The CDR3 sequence is CASSESGTVYGYTF. The CDR3 bases are TGCGCCAGCAGTGAGTCGGGGACGGTCTATGGCTACACCTTC.

This clonotype has just a few counts. The chain joins TRBV5-1 to TRBJ1-1; 12 positions match TRBD1. CDR3 size: 18 residues. Trimming at V came to 2 bases and at J to 0 bases, leaving 8 bases not matched to a gene. The germline gives CDR1 SGHRS, CDR2 YFSETQ. CDR3 DNA sequence: TGCGCCAGCAGCTTCCGGGACAGGGGGCTTGGAATGAACACTGAAGCTTTCTTT. The encoded protein is CASSFRDRGLGMNTEAFF.

This clonotype appeared a few times. The chain is built from TRBV7-6 and TRBJ2-2; 7 bases are shared with TRBD1. Trimming removed 2 bases from V and 4 bases from J; junction bases left unmatched: 4. The CDR3 sequence is 15 residues long. Germline values: CDR1 SGHVS, CDR2 FNYEAQ. For the CDR3, the DNA is TGTGCCAGCAGCTTACGGGCAGGGGGCACCGGGGAGCTGTTTTTT. The encoded protein is CASSLRAGGTGELFF.

The sample holds one count of this clonotype. The chain combines TRBV4-1 with TRBJ1-3; D call uncertain. CDR3 size: 16 residues. In germline, CDR1 is MGHRA, CDR2 YSYEKL. V gave up 0 bases and J gave up 0 bases, with 9 bases separating them. This chain's CDR3 is CASSQDDWNSGNTIYF. CDR3 in DNA: TGCGCCAGCAGCCAAGATGACTGGAACTCTGGAAACACCATATATTTT.

This clonotype was seen only a few times. The rearrangement uses TRBV14 and TRBJ2-1; TRBD2 matches 14 bases. The germline CDR1 and CDR2 sequences are SGHDN and FVKESK. The V and J ends lost 10 bases and 2 bases, in that order; junction bases with no gene match: 7. The CDR3 totals 16 residues. CDR3 in amino acids: CATGLAGAWPYNEQFF. The DNA of the CDR3 is TGTGCCACGGGACTAGCGGGGGCCTGGCCCTACAATGAGCAGTTCTTC.

This clonotype has a handful of counts. The chain couples TRBV14 to TRBJ1-2, with D hard to call. The CDR3 is 16 amino acids. From germline, CDR1 is SGHDN and CDR2 FVKESK. Trimming shortened V by 0 bases and J by 4 bases, and 15 bases separated the two germline ends. The CDR3 reads CASSQDASGSVYGYTF. The CDR3, as DNA: TGTGCCAGCAGCCAAGACGCATCGGGGTCCGTCTATGGCTACACCTTC.

In its sample, this clonotype was seen a few times. This chain connects TRBV5-6 to TRBJ2-7; D is perhaps TRBD1 (6 bases). The germline gives CDR1 SGHDT, CDR2 YYEEEE. This CDR3 contains 13 residues. V was clipped by 5 bases and J by 0 bases, with 9 bases between them. DNA of the CDR3: TGTGCCAGCAGGCACAGGGCCTCCTACGAGCAGTACTTC. This sequence encodes CASRHRASYEQYF.

This clonotype was seen many times. The chain has TRBV28 and TRBJ2-7; 7 bases fit TRBD1. The J segment lost 1 base and the V segment lost 7 bases, leaving 13 bases of the junction unmatched. This CDR3 region has 16 residues. CDR1 MDHEN and CDR2 SYDVKM come from the germline V gene. CDR3 sequence reads: CASTQPTGRESYEQYF. The CDR3 DNA is TGTGCCAGCACTCAACCGACAGGGCGAGAGTCCTACGAGCAGTACTTC.

In its sample, this clonotype was seen many times. The chain is built from TRBV4-1 and TRBJ1-1, with TRBD1 identical over 10 bases. Germline CDR1 is MGHRA and CDR2 is YSYEKL. The CDR3 loop spans 17 amino acids. The J segment lost 2 bases and the V segment lost 1 base, leaving 7 bases of the junction unmatched. CDR3 protein: CASSQVVRQGANTEAFF. The CDR3 bases are TGCGCCAGCAGCCAAGTAGTGAGACAGGGGGCCAACACTGAAGCTTTCTTT.

In DNA form, the CDR3 reads TGTGCCAGCAGTGACCAGTACAATGAGCAGTTCTTC. The encoded protein is CASSDQYNEQFF. The rearrangement joins TRBV6-4 to TRBJ2-1; D unclear. Trimming cost V 2 bases and J 4 bases, with 3 bases left between them. The CDR3 runs 12 residues. Germline lookup yields CDR1 MRHNA and CDR2 SNTAGT.

The chain joins TRBV27 to TRBJ1-1; D is ambiguous. The CDR3 is 13 amino acids. The V and J ends lost 3 bases and 3 bases respectively, with 8 bases between them. Germline lookup yields CDR1 MNHEY and CDR2 SMNVEV (reference sequence). CDR3 sequence reads: CASSFSPDTEAFF. CDR3 coding DNA: TGTGCCAGCAGTTTTAGTCCGGACACTGAAGCTTTCTTT.

This rearrangement joins TRBV4-1 to TRBJ2-7, with no clear D. CDR1 and CDR2 from the germline V gene are MGHRA and YSYEKL. CDR3 length: 13 amino acids. The ends were cut back, 1 base at V and 8 bases at J, with 12 bases in the middle. As DNA, the CDR3 is TGCGCCAGCAGCCAAGTAGCAGGAGTGCAGCAGTACTTC. Its translation is CASSQVAGVQQYF.

V usage is TRBV20-1 and J usage is TRBJ2-5, with D uncertain. The CDR3 totals 13 residues. V gave up 3 bases and J gave up 0 bases, with 8 bases separating them. Per the germline V gene, CDR1 is DFQATT and CDR2 is SNEGSKA (reference sequence). In DNA form, the CDR3 reads TGCAGTGCTAGGGTGGAGTACCAAGAGACCCAGTACTTC. It yields the protein CSARVEYQETQYF.

This chain connects TRBV30 to TRBJ2-5; TRBD2 might be the D (5 bases). The CDR3 extends over 14 amino acids. Trimming cost V 4 bases and J 5 bases, with 17 bases left between them. Germline CDR1 GTSNPN, CDR2 SVGIG (reference sequence). Written as DNA, the CDR3 is TGTGCCTGGAAAGGGAGCGCGGGTGAGGAGACCCAGTACTTC. Translation gives CAWKGSAGEETQYF.

The chain links TRBV9 to TRBJ2-7; D possibly corresponds to TRBD2 (6 bases). CDR1 is SGDLS, CDR2 YYNGEE, per germline. Trimming took off 0 bases at V and 4 bases at J, with 17 bases between the two ends. CDR3 size: 16 residues. In nucleotides, the CDR3 is TGTGCCAGCAGCGTAGCTCCGGGGGATGTCGGGTACGAGCAGTACTTC. Amino acid sequence: CASSVAPGDVGYEQYF.

This clonotype has more than one count but fewer than ten. The chain couples TRBV4-1 to TRBJ2-6; D might be TRBD1 (5 bases). V lost 3 bases and J lost 2, with 11 bases in between. CDR3 length equals 16 residues. Per the germline V gene, CDR1 is MGHRA and CDR2 is YSYEKL. CDR3 DNA sequence: TGCGCCAGCAGCCAGTCAGGGAACGCTGGGGCCAACGTCCTGACTTTC. This gives the protein CASSQSGNAGANVLTF.

There are many counts of this clonotype. The chain links TRBV12-3 or TRBV12-4 to TRBJ2-5; D remains ambiguous. The CDR3 sequence is 12 residues long. V gave up 5 bases and J gave up 4 bases, with 8 bases separating them. CDR3 nucleotides: TGTGCCAGCAGTCCTGCCAGAGAGACCCAGTACTTC. Protein sequence: CASSPARETQYF.

This clonotype was seen only a few times. This chain uses TRBV24-1 with TRBJ2-7; maybe TRBD2 (7 bases). This CDR3 spans 16 amino acids. Deletions cut 10 bases from V and 5 bases from J, with 26 bases between. Germline V gene data show CDR1 as KGHDR and CDR2 as SFDVKD. The CDR3 is CATAPGGSEGLHEQYF. The CDR3 DNA sequence: TGTGCCACGGCCCCGGGGGGCAGCGAAGGACTACACGAGCAGTACTTC.

This chain uses TRBV7-9 with TRBJ2-1; D is possibly TRBD1 (5 bases). Deletions cut 5 bases from V and 2 bases from J, with 19 bases between. Per the germline V gene, CDR1 is SEHNR and CDR2 is FQNEAQ (reference sequence). This CDR3 is 17 amino acids long. The CDR3 spells CASSHTTGQRPYNEQFF. The CDR3 bases are TGTGCCAGCAGCCATACCACAGGTCAGAGACCCTACAATGAGCAGTTCTTC.

The gene calls are TRBV5-6 and TRBJ1-2; 7 bases fit TRBD1. The CDR3 extends over 15 amino acids. V lost 6 bases and J lost 0; bases outside the gene matches: 8. Germline CDR1 is SGHDT and CDR2 is YYEEEE. The CDR3 is CASNPRDRPNYGYTF. In DNA, the CDR3 is TGTGCCAGCAACCCGAGGGACAGACCTAACTATGGCTACACCTTC.

This clonotype was counted ten times or more. This chain connects TRBV7-9 to TRBJ2-5; D may be TRBD2 (5 bases). V shed 5 bases and J shed 2 bases, with 12 bases lying between them. CDR3 length equals 14 residues. CDR1 SEHNR and CDR2 FQNEAQ come from the germline V gene (reference sequence). The CDR3 loop is CASSPPWRQETQYF. CDR3 DNA: TGTGCCAGCAGCCCCCCTTGGAGGCAAGAGACCCAGTACTTC.

V and J are TRBV21-1 and TRBJ2-7. TRBV21-1 is a known pseudogene. The CDR3 has 15 residues. In DNA, the CDR3 is TGTGCCAGCAGCTTCTTGGAGCCAAGGGCCTACGAGCAGTACTTC. Its translation: CASSFLEPRAYEQYF.

This chain uses TRBV29-1 with TRBJ2-7; the match to TRBD2 covers 14 bases. J lost 1 base, V lost 7 bases, and 6 bases had no gene match. Germline CDR1 SQVTM, CDR2 ANQGSEA. CDR3 length: 15 amino acids. The DNA of the CDR3 is TGCAGCGCTGGGACTAGCGGGAGCCTGTCCTACGAGCAGTACTTC. As protein: CSAGTSGSLSYEQYF.

In its sample, this clonotype was seen many times. J is TRBJ2-7 and V is TRBV28; D perhaps matches TRBD2 (5 bases). Germline-derived CDR1 and CDR2 are MDHEN and SYDVKM. Trimming took 7 bases from V and 0 from J, leaving 16 bases between them. The CDR3 has 15 residues. The CDR3 nucleotides are TGTGCCAGCACCCGAGAGGCTACTAGCTCCTACGAGCAGTACTTC. It translates to CASTREATSSYEQYF.

This clonotype was found a few times. This sequence joins TRBV7-2 and TRBJ2-5; the match to TRBD1 covers 7 bases. The germline CDR1 and CDR2 sequences are SGHTA and FQGNSA. The CDR3 totals 15 residues. V lost 1 base and J lost 2; bases outside the gene matches: 4. In DNA, the CDR3 is TGTGCCAGCAGCTTAGGACAGGGCCGACAAGAGACCCAGTACTTC. Translation gives CASSLGQGRQETQYF.